These T cell receptor beta chains were read from a single sample in a study of blood T cell repertoires in COVID-19. Method: immunoSEQ multiplex PCR; TCRdb's copy keeps in-frame clones and lacks some. This sample has more than 55,000 clones; approximately 87% occur once, and the top ten carry approximately 4.4%. The specimen sequenced was peripheral blood. These receptor sequences come from a man aged 50 or older with active COVID-19. Both conserved end residues are part of each CDR3.

V	J	CDR3
TRBV5-1	TRBJ2-1	CASSLDGEYNEQFF
TRBV28	TRBJ2-6	CASSLTLLTGANVLTF
TRBV28	TRBJ2-1	CASSPSGLAGVYEQFF
TRBV5-5	TRBJ2-5	CASSSYLVVKTQYF
TRBV19	TRBJ2-1	CASSWGTGGYSEQFF
TRBV19	TRBJ1-2	CASSITPREGTSYGYTF
TRBV7-2	TRBJ1-4	CASSSTGSAYEKLFF
TRBV6-5	TRBJ2-1	CASSYSGGREQFF
TRBV5-4	TRBJ2-5	CASSLSGAAQGIQTQYF
TRBV5-1	TRBJ1-1	CASSLEQRNTEAFF
TRBV21-1	TRBJ2-5	CASSKVFDLSEGTGVFQETQYF
TRBV14	TRBJ1-2	CASSSLTGQGGYTF
TRBV11-3	TRBJ1-6	CASSLAGTVNSPLHF
TRBV9	TRBJ2-7	CASCQGVGGVQYF
TRBV19	TRBJ2-3	CASSKGGADTQYF
TRBV12-3/TRBV12-4	TRBJ1-2	CASRLTLYGYTF
TRBV27	TRBJ1-1	CASSPWTGANTEAFF
TRBV11-3	TRBJ2-7	CASSPRQGPYEQYF
TRBV14	TRBJ2-2	CASSPGTSGYTGELFF
TRBV2	TRBJ1-6	CASSQQGSRSPLHF
TRBV7-8	TRBJ1-5	CASSSGLGWHF
TRBV19	TRBJ2-5	CASSRQGLGQETQYF
TRBV4-3	TRBJ1-4	CASSQVPEEGEKLFF
TRBV3-1/TRBV3-2	TRBJ2-5	CASSQSLPGLAGGQETQYF
TRBV4-3	TRBJ1-1	CASSQGTFTEAFF
TRBV11-2	TRBJ2-7	CASSGLAGSYEQYF
TRBV12-5	TRBJ2-3	CASGLGREWADTQYF
TRBV7-2	TRBJ1-2	CASSLVHRPNYGYTF
TRBV6-5	TRBJ1-2	CASLPKGIGYYGYTF
TRBV9	TRBJ2-1	CATGFSTGLYNEQFF
TRBV6-5	TRBJ2-5	CASSWTGGLLETQYF
TRBV6-2/TRBV6-3	TRBJ2-1	CASSASTNEQFF
TRBV7-9	TRBJ2-1	CASSLSGGGAVEQFF
TRBV6-5	TRBJ2-1	CASSYDSPGNEQFF
TRBV12-2	TRBJ2-5	CASRESRDRAEETQYF
TRBV4-2	TRBJ2-1	CASSQGDSGGYNEQFF
TRBV27	TRBJ1-2	CASSSTQGGYTF